Included here is one T cell receptor beta chain sequence, with context. The CDR3 has 17 residues. With V trimmed by 2 bases and J by 9 bases, 14 bases remained unmatched. CDR1 is SGHTA, CDR2 FQGNSA, per germline. This specimen belongs to a study of blood T cell repertoires in COVID-19. On the study more broadly: PBMCs, B-cell-depleted T cells, or T cells provided the cDNA or gDNA that made up the material.

The assay was immunoSEQ multiplex PCR, and TCRdb's table has in-frame clones only and misses some. The repertoire has hundreds of thousands of clones, roughly 86% of them found once; the top ten carry about 8.9%. Two negative PCRs, clearance, or symptom resolution characterized the recovered Cohort 3 donors. The J gene is TRBJ2-1, the V gene TRBV7-2; 9 bases are shared with TRBD2. The source of this sequence is a woman under 30 who had recovered from COVID-19. Input material: PBMCs or T cells enriched from blood (not recorded which). CDR3 loop: CASSLRGLAGAGGEQFF. CDR3 bases: TGTGCCAGCAGCTTAAGGGGATTAGCGGGAGCGGGGGGTGAGCAGTTCTTC.